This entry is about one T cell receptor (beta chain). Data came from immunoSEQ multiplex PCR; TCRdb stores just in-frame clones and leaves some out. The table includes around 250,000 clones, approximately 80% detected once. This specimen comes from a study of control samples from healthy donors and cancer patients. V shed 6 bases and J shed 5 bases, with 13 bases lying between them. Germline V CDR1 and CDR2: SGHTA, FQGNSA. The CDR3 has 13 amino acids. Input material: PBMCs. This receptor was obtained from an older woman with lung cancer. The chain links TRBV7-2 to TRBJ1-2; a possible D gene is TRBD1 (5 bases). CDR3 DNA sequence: TGTGCCAGCAGTCTGACGGGACTATATGGCTACACCTTC. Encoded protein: CASSLTGLYGYTF.